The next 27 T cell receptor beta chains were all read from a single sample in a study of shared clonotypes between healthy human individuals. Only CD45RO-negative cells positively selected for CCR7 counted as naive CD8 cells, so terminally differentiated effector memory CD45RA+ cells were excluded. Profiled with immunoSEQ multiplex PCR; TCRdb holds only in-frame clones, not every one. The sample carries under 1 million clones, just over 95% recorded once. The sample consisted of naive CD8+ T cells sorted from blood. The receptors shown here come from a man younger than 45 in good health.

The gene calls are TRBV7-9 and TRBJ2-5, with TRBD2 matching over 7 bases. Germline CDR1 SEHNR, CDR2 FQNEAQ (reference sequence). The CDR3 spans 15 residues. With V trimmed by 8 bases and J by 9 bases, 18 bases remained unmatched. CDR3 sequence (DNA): TGTGCCAGCCATACGGGACTAACCCCTGTTTCGGCCCAGTACTTC. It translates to CASHTGLTPVSAQYF.

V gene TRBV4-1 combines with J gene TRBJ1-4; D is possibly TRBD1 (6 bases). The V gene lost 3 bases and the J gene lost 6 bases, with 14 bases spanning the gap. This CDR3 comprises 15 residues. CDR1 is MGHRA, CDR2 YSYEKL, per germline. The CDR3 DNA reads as TGCGCCAGCAGCCAGAAACAGGGAGTCCATGAAAAACTGTTTTTT. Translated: CASSQKQGVHEKLFF.

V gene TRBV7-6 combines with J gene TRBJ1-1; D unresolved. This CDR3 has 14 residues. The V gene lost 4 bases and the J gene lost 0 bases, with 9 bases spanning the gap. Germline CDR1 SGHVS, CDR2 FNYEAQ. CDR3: CASSSNLVNTEAFF. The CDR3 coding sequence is TGTGCCAGCAGCTCCAATTTAGTGAACACTGAAGCTTTCTTT.

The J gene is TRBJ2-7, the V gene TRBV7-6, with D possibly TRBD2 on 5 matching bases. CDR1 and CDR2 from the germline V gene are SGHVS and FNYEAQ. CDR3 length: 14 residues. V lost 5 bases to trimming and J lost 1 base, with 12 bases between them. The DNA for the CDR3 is TGTGCCAGCAGCCCGACCGGGGATTCCTACGAGCAGTACTTC. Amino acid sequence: CASSPTGDSYEQYF.

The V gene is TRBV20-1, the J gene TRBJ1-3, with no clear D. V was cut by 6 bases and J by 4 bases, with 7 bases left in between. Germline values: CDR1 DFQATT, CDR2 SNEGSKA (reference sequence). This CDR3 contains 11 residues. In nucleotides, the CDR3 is TGCAGTGCCTTACAGGGAAACACCATATATTTT. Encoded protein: CSALQGNTIYF.

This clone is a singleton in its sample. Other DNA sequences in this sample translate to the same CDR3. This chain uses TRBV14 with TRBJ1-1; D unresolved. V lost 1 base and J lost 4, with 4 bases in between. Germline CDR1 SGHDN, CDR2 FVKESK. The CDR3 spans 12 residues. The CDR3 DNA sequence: TGTGCCAGCAGCCAAGTGCGCACTGAAGCTTTCTTT. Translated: CASSQVRTEAFF.

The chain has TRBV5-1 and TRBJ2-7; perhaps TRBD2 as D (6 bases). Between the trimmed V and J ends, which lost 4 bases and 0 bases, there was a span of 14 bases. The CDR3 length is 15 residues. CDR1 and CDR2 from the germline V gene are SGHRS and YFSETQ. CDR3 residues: CASSPEGGRSYEQYF. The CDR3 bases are TGCGCCAGCAGCCCTGAGGGAGGTCGCTCCTACGAGCAGTACTTC.

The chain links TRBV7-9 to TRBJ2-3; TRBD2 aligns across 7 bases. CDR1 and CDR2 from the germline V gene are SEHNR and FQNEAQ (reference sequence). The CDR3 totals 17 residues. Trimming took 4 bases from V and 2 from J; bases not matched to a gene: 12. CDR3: CASSSASGILITDTQYF. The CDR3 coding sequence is TGTGCCAGCAGCTCTGCTAGCGGAATTCTTATCACAGATACGCAGTATTTT.

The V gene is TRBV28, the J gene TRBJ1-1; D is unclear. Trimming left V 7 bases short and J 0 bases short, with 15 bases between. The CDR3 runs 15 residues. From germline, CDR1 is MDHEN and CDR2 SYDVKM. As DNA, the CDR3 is TGTGCCAGCACCCCCTTTGGCGGGATGAACACTGAAGCTTTCTTT. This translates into CASTPFGGMNTEAFF.

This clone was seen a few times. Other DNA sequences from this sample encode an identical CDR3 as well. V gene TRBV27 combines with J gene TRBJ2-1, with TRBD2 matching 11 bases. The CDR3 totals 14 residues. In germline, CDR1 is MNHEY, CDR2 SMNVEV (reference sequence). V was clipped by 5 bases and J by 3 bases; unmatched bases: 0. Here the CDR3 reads CASSLAGGYNEQFF. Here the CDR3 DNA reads TGTGCCAGCAGTCTAGCGGGAGGCTACAATGAGCAGTTCTTC.

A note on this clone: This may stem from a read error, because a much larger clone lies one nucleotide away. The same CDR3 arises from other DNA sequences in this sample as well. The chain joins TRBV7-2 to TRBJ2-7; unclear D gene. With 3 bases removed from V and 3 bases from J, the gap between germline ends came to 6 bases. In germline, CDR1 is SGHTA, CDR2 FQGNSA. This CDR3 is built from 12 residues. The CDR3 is CASSFPGYEQYF. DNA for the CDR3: TGTGCCAGCAGCTTTCCGGGCTACGAGCAGTACTTC.

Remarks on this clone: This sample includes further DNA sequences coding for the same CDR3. CDR3 loop: CASSLRGYEQFF. In DNA, the CDR3 is TGTGCCAGCAGTTTAAGGGGCTATGAGCAGTTCTTC. The V gene is TRBV27, the J gene TRBJ2-1; TRBD1 is a possible D gene (5 bases). There are 12 residues in the CDR3. Per germline, CDR1 MNHEY and CDR2 SMNVEV (reference sequence). Trimming took off 2 bases at V and 8 bases at J, with 7 bases between the two ends.

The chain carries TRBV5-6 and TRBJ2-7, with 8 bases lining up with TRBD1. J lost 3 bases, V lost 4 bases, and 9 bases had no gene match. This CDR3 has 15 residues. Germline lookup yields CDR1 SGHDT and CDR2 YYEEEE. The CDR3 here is CASSAAPGTGYEQYF. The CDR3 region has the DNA TGTGCCAGCAGCGCCGCCCCCGGGACAGGCTACGAGCAGTACTTC.

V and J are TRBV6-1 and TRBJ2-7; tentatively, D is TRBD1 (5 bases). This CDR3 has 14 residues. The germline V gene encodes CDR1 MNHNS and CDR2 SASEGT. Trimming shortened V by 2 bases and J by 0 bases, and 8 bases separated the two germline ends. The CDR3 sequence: CASSETGYSYEQYF. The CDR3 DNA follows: TGTGCCAGCAGTGAAACAGGATACTCCTACGAGCAGTACTTC.

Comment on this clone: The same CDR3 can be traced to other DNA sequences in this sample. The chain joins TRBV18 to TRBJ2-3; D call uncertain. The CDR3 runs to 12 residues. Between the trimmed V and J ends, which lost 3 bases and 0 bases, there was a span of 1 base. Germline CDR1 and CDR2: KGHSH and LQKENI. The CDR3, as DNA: TGTGCCAGCTCACCTAGCACAGATACGCAGTATTTT. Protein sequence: CASSPSTDTQYF.

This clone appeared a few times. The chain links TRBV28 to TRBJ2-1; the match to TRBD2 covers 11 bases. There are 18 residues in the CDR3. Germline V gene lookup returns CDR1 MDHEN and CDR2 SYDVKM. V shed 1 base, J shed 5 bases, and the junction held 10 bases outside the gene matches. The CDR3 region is CASSLLALAGEEDNEQFF. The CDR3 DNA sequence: TGTGCCAGCAGTTTATTGGCACTAGCGGGAGAGGAGGACAATGAGCAGTTCTTC.

In nucleotides, the CDR3 is TGTGCCAGTAGTATAGGGCCAGGGACTGGGGACTACGAGCAGTACTTC. This gives the protein CASSIGPGTGDYEQYF. The genes are TRBV19 and TRBJ2-7, with a tentative D call TRBD2 (6 bases). V shed 1 base and J shed 3 bases, with 16 bases lying between them. Per germline, CDR1 LNHDA and CDR2 SQIVND (reference sequence). CDR3 length: 16 residues.

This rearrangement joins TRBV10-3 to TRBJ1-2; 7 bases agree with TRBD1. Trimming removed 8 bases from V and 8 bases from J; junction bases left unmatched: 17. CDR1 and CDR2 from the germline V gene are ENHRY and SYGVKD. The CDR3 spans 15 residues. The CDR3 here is CAIRADQGGLLGYTF. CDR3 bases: TGTGCCATCCGGGCGGACCAGGGGGGCCTCTTAGGCTACACCTTC.

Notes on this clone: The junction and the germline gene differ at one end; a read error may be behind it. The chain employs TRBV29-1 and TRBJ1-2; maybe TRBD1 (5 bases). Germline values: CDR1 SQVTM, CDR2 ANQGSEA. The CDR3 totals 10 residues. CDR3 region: CSVDPRGLYF. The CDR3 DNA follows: TGCAGCGTTGATCCGAGGGGCCTATACTTC.

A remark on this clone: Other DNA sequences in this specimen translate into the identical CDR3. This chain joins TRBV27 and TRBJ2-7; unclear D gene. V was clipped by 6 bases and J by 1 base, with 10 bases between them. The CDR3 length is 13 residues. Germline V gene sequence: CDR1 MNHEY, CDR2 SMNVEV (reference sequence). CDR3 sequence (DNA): TGTGCCAGCAGCCTCAAGGAATCCTACGAGCAGTACTTC. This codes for CASSLKESYEQYF.

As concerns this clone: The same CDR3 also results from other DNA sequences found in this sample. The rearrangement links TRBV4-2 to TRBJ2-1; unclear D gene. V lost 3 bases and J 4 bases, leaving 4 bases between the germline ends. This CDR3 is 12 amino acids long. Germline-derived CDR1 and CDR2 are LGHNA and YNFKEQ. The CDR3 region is CASSQGYNEQFF. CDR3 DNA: TGTGCCAGCAGCCAGGGATACAATGAGCAGTTCTTC.

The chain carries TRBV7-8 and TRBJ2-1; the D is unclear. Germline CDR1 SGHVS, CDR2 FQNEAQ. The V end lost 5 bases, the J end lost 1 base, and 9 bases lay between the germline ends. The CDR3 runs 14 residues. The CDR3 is CASSLTVSYNEQFF. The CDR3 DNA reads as TGTGCCAGCAGCCTCACGGTGTCCTACAATGAGCAGTTCTTC.

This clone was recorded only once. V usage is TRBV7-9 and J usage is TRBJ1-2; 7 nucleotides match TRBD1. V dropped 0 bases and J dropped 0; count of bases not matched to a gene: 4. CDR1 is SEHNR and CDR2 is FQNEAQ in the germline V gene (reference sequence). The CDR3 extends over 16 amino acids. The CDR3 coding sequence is TGTGCCAGCAGCTTAGCGATGGGACAGACTAACTATGGCTACACCTTC. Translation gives CASSLAMGQTNYGYTF.

The CDR3 DNA follows: TGTGCCAGCAGGACAGGGGGCGCAACAACCGGGGAGCTGTTTTTT. Amino acids: CASRTGGATTGELFF. This chain uses TRBV25-1 with TRBJ2-2, with TRBD1 identical over 10 bases. The CDR3 has 15 amino acids. J gave up 5 bases and V 6 bases, and 6 bases lay outside the gene matches. Germline V gives CDR1 MGHDK, CDR2 SYGVNS.

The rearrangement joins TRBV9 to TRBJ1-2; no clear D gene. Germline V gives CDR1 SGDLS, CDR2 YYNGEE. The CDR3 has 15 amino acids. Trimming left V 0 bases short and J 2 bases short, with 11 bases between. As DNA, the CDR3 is TGTGCCAGCAGCGTAGATTCCGGGTTAAACTATGGCTACACCTTC. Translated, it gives CASSVDSGLNYGYTF.

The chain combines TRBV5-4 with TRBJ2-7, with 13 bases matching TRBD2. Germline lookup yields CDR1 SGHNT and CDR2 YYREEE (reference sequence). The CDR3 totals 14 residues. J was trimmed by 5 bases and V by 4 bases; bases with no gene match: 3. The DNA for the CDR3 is TGTGCCAGCAGCGGGGGACTAGCGGGAAACGAGCAGTACTTC. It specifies CASSGGLAGNEQYF.

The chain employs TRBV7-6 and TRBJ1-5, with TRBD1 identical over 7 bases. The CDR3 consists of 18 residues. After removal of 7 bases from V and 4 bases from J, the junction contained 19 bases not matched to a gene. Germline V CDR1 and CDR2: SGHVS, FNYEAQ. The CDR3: CASTRYSSGPGGNQPQHF. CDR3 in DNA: TGTGCCAGCACCAGATATTCAAGCGGGCCAGGGGGGAATCAGCCCCAGCATTTT.